This TCR beta chain is drawn from a study of technical replicates of blood from a handful of donors. Only in-frame clones appear in the TCRdb table, and some are missing; sequencing was by immunoSEQ multiplex PCR. The sample lists tens of thousands of clones; over 90% were seen once. V lost 0 bases to trimming and J lost 1 base, with 15 bases between them. This CDR3 region has 17 residues. Germline CDR1 MGHRA, CDR2 YSYEKL. This chain uses TRBV4-1 with TRBJ1-2; D ambiguous. Sample: T cells isolated from PBMCs. This sequence originates from a human donor in good health. CDR3 sequence reads: CASSQDTNLRGNYGYTF. The DNA of the CDR3 is TGCGCCAGCAGCCAAGATACCAACCTACGGGGTAACTATGGCTACACCTTC.